This T cell receptor beta chain came from a study of response to subunit inactivated influenza vaccine. The V gene end was trimmed by 4 bases and the J gene end by 5 bases; junction bases not matched to a gene: 6. The CDR3 contains 15 residues. Germline V gives CDR1 MNHNS, CDR2 SASEGT. This clonotype has ten or more counts. MiXCR, run by TCRdb on the RT-PCR reads, gives a single entry per CDR3 protein. The sample includes 500,000 to 550,000 distinct CDR3 sequences, under 30% of them seen just once. In addition, the sample was reused for a study of T cells expressing NK-cell markers. From that paper: The authors made TCR beta cDNA libraries by 5'RACE template switching. This switching added a universal primer site and UMIs. Seven donors tested HCMV-seropositive and one tested seronegative among the eight sequenced. In several experiments, sorting was confined to alpha-beta TCR T cells through use of an anti-gamma-delta TCR antibody. A handful of donors had dominant NKG2C+ clonotypes that comprised about 1.0-8% of their CD8+ T cells.

The receptor was isolated from a man aged 45-65 years who received an inactivated influenza vaccine. The sample was CD4+ T cells sorted from PBMCs, taken 11 to 12 days after vaccination. The rearrangement joins TRBV6-1 to TRBJ1-5; 9 positions match TRBD1. For the CDR3, the DNA is TGTGCCAGCAGTGTGGGGACAGGGAACGATCAGCCCCAGCATTTT. This encodes CASSVGTGNDQPQHF.